This T cell receptor beta chain appears in the sequencing data of a study of cytomegalovirus exposure and HLA in healthy donors. Remarks on this clone: Its antigen is undetermined.

Study-wide points: A classifier reportedly called cytomegalovirus status with high sensitivity and specificity.

Clones were read by immunoSEQ multiplex PCR, and TCRdb kept only the in-frame ones, dropping some. This table has approximately 260,000 clones, 75% to 90% appearing once. Germline V gene sequence: CDR1 SEHNR, CDR2 FQNEAQ (reference sequence). This CDR3 spans 14 amino acids. Unmatched junction bases numbered 7, after V lost 5 bases and J lost 5 bases. The chain is built from TRBV7-9 and TRBJ2-7; 9 nucleotides align to TRBD1. Sequencing was carried out using PBMCs. The sequence was collected from a woman aged 30 to 39 in good health and CMV-seropositive. CDR3 sequence reads: CASSQGQGSDEQYF. Written as DNA, the CDR3 is TGTGCCAGCAGCCAGGGACAGGGCTCGGACGAGCAGTACTTC.